This TCR beta chain originates from a study of T cell responses to AZD1222 COVID-19 vaccine. Overall study results and limits: Donors were mostly white British, more females; clonal diversity possibly underestimated.

Assay: immunoSEQ multiplex PCR; the TCRdb copy retains only in-frame clones and omits some. This sample has roughly 140,000 clones, with around nine tenths found just once. Trimming stripped 8 bases from V and 1 base from J, with 8 bases between. This CDR3 is 12 amino acids long. Germline CDR1 reads MDHEN; CDR2 reads SYDVKM. About this clone: Antigen specificity is unknown.

The clonotype originates from an adult who had recovered from COVID-19. Sample: peripheral blood, taken after recovery from COVID-19. The V gene is TRBV28, the J gene TRBJ1-1; D remains ambiguous. Here the CDR3 reads CASWVPNTEAFF. The CDR3 DNA reads TGTGCCAGCTGGGTTCCGAACACTGAAGCTTTCTTT.